The rows below give T cell receptor beta chains drawn from one sample of a study of T cell repertoires in cytomegalovirus infection. TCRdb itself ran the reads through MiXCR, one entry per CDR3 protein. The sample lists around 270,000 distinct CDR3 sequences, approximately 8.3% occurring once. Sequenced material: PBMCs. The receptors shown here come from a human donor in good health (CMV status not recorded). Some clones in this sample may be carry-over from other donors' samples. CDR3s include the opening cysteine and the closing phenylalanine or tryptophan. Each record gives: J gene, D gene, V gene, clone size, CDR3 protein, CDR3 DNA. D genes are given only for firm matches. Clone size is given for some rows only: seen once, a few or many times, or a class if the clone is expanded.

TRBJ2-7,NA,TRBV7-2,many,CASSPHYEQYF,TGTGCCAGCAGCCCCCATTACGAGCAGTACTTC
TRBJ1-2,NA,TRBV5-1,many,CASSLGGTYGYTF,TGCGCCAGCAGCTTGGGAGGTACCTATGGCTACACCTTC
TRBJ2-7,NA,TRBV7-8,many,CASSFVPTYEQYF,TGTGCCAGCAGCTTCGTTCCCACCTACGAGCAGTACTTC
TRBJ2-7,TRBD2,TRBV7-6,many,CASSFFILAGSYEQYF,TGTGCCAGCAGCTTTTTCATACTAGCGGGGTCCTACGAGCAGTACTTC
TRBJ1-6,TRBD1,TRBV7-2,many,CASSFRPGQGNSPLHF,TGTGCCAGCAGCTTTCGACCGGGACAGGGAAATTCACCCCTCCACTTT
TRBJ1-2,NA,TRBV28,many,CASSPGGSLLF,TGTGCCAGCAGCCCCGGCGGGTCTCTACTCTTC
TRBJ1-4,NA,TRBV4-3,NA,CASSQGLASKNEKLFF,TGCGCCAGCAGCCAAGGTTTGGCCAGTAAGAATGAAAAACTGTTTTTT
TRBJ2-7,TRBD1,TRBV2,NA,CASSEARQGAGEQYF,TGTGCCAGCAGTGAGGCGAGACAGGGGGCCGGCGAGCAGTACTTC
TRBJ2-7,TRBD2,TRBV12-5,many,CASGLVAGGGHEQYF,TGTGCTAGTGGTTTGGTAGCGGGAGGCGGCCACGAGCAGTACTTC
TRBJ1-1,NA,TRBV14,many,CASSQHQGHNLNTEAFF,TGTGCCAGCAGCCAACACCAGGGCCACAATCTGAACACTGAAGCTTTCTTT
TRBJ2-7,TRBD1,TRBV2,NA,CASTAGGIYEQYF,TGTGCCAGCACGGCAGGGGGCATTTACGAGCAGTACTTC
TRBJ1-1,NA,TRBV7-4,NA,CASRARNTEAFF,TGTGCCAGCCGAGCTCGGAACACTGAAGCTTTCTTT
TRBJ2-5,NA,TRBV11-3,NA,CASGRGGARETQYF,TGTGCCAGCGGCAGGGGGGGGGCCAGGGAGACCCAGTACTTC
TRBJ2-1,NA,TRBV7-2,many,CASSSNGVSYNEQFF,TGTGCCAGCAGCTCAAACGGGGTCTCCTACAATGAGCAGTTCTTC
TRBJ1-4,NA,TRBV5-4,many,CASSLDRITEKLFF,TGTGCCAGCAGCTTGGACCGGATCACTGAAAAACTGTTTTTT
TRBJ2-7,NA,TRBV6-2/TRBV6-3,many,CASSGTYEQYF,TGTGCCAGCAGTGGAACCTACGAGCAGTACTTC
TRBJ2-7,NA,TRBV7-2,many,CASSYRSIDGYEQYF,TGTGCCAGCAGCTATCGTAGTATAGACGGGTACGAGCAGTACTTC
TRBJ2-7,NA,TRBV7-2,many,CASSVNGQLVSYEQYF,TGTGCCAGCAGCGTAAATGGACAGCTGGTCTCCTACGAGCAGTACTTC
TRBJ2-5,TRBD2,TRBV28,few,CASSRGLAGPGETQYF,TGTGCCAGCAGCAGAGGACTAGCGGGGCCGGGAGAGACCCAGTACTTC
TRBJ1-5,NA,TRBV19,many,CASASVVKSQPQHF,TGTGCCAGTGCCTCAGTGGTCAAATCTCAGCCCCAGCATTTT
TRBJ2-1,NA,TRBV28,many,CASSSIDRSYNEQFF,TGTGCCAGCAGTTCCATAGACAGGTCCTACAATGAGCAGTTCTTC
TRBJ1-5,NA,TRBV7-2,many,CASSLSGGDNQPQHF,TGTGCCAGCAGCTTATCCGGGGGCGACAATCAGCCCCAGCATTTT
TRBJ2-5,NA,TRBV7-6,many,CASSLTRDPRGTQYF,TGTGCTAGCAGCTTAACCCGGGACCCTCGGGGGACCCAGTACTTC
TRBJ2-1,TRBD1,TRBV7-3,many,CASRSGQGNNEQFF,TGTGCCAGCAGATCGGGACAGGGGAACAATGAGCAGTTCTTC
TRBJ2-7,TRBD1,TRBV19,NA,CASRGGQGYEQYF,TGTGCCAGTAGGGGAGGACAGGGCTACGAGCAGTACTTC
TRBJ1-5,NA,TRBV12-3/TRBV12-4,NA,CASSLSMGGRGNQPQHF,TGTGCCAGCAGTTTGTCTATGGGGGGTAGAGGCAATCAGCCCCAGCATTTT
TRBJ1-5,NA,TRBV7-2,many,CASSFQGSNQPQHF,TGTGCCAGCAGCTTCCAGGGGAGCAATCAGCCCCAGCATTTT
TRBJ1-1,NA,TRBV6-1,once,CASSEALNRMNTEAFF,TGTGCCAGCAGTGAAGCGCTGAACAGAATGAACACTGAAGCTTTCTTT
TRBJ1-5,NA,TRBV6-6,few,CASSYSLGVPQPQHF,TGTGCCAGCAGTTACTCTTTGGGGGTCCCTCAGCCCCAGCATTTT
TRBJ2-7,NA,TRBV7-6,many,CASSRGRSSYEQYF,TGTGCCAGCAGCCGAGGACGGAGCTCCTACGAGCAGTACTTC
TRBJ1-3,NA,TRBV7-8,many,CASSPEPRDTIYF,TGTGCCAGCAGCCCCGAGCCTCGTGACACCATATATTTT
TRBJ1-5,NA,TRBV7-9,many,CASSLSGRNQPQHF,TGTGCCAGCAGCTTATCGGGACGCAATCAGCCCCAGCATTTT
TRBJ2-1,NA,TRBV2,many,CASIGNVRAEQFF,TGTGCCAGCATTGGGAACGTCCGTGCTGAGCAGTTCTTC
TRBJ1-2,NA,TRBV7-2,many,CASSLDVSPLVGTF,TGTGCCAGCAGCTTAGATGTGTCCCCCCTGGTGGGCACCTTC
TRBJ1-1,TRBD1,TRBV13,few,CASSPSPGTGGKWTEAFF,TGTGCCAGCAGCCCCAGTCCCGGGACAGGGGGGAAATGGACTGAAGCTTTCTTT
TRBJ2-5,TRBD1,TRBV7-2,many,CASSLWGQGETQYF,TGTGCCAGCAGCTTATGGGGACAGGGCGAGACCCAGTACTTC
TRBJ2-1,NA,TRBV2,many,CASSDLDEQFF,TGTGCCAGCAGTGACTTGGATGAGCAGTTCTTC
TRBJ1-5,NA,TRBV7-2,few,CVSSKDSAGNQPQHF,TGTGTCAGCAGCAAAGACAGTGCGGGCAATCAGCCCCAGCATTTT
TRBJ1-5,TRBD1,TRBV24-1,many,CATSDSGTERNQPQHF,TGTGCCACCAGTGATTCCGGGACAGAGCGGAATCAGCCCCAGCATTTT
TRBJ1-2,NA,TRBV6-1,NA,CASSDGIYGYTF,TGTGCCAGCAGTGATGGAATCTATGGCTACACCTTC
TRBJ2-7,TRBD1,TRBV12-3/TRBV12-4,NA,CASSEGQGISYEQYF,TGTGCCAGCAGTGAGGGACAGGGTATATCCTACGAGCAGTACTTC
TRBJ2-5,NA,TRBV7-2,many,CASSLGYQGGETQYF,TGTGCCAGCAGCTTAGGGTACCAGGGGGGAGAGACCCAGTACTTC
TRBJ2-1,TRBD2,TRBV7-2,many,CASSSRLAGDGNEQFF,TGTGCCAGCAGCTCCAGACTAGCGGGAGACGGAAATGAGCAGTTCTTC
TRBJ2-1,NA,TRBV7-6,many,CASSLNVASVEQFF,TGTGCCAGCAGCTTAAACGTAGCCAGCGTCGAGCAGTTCTTC
TRBJ1-1,NA,TRBV7-2,many,CASSLVILSGLGTEAFF,TGTGCCAGCAGCTTAGTTATTCTCTCGGGGCTAGGCACTGAAGCTTTCTTT
TRBJ2-1,TRBD2,TRBV29-1,NA,CSARKAGGPDNEQFF,TGCAGCGCCCGAAAGGCGGGAGGGCCGGACAATGAGCAGTTCTTC
TRBJ2-2,TRBD1,TRBV19,NA,CASSIRGQARELFF,TGTGCCAGTAGTATCCGGGGACAGGCCCGGGAGCTGTTTTTT
TRBJ1-4,NA,TRBV28,NA,CASSLMDQKLFF,TGTGCCAGCAGTTTAATGGATCAGAAACTGTTTTTT
TRBJ1-2,NA,TRBV7-2,many,CASSSADGGGGGYGYTF,TGTGCCAGCAGCTCCGCCGACGGCGGGGGAGGAGGGTATGGCTACACCTTC
TRBJ2-2,TRBD1,TRBV2,many,CASSFDRGNTGELFF,TGTGCCAGCAGTTTTGACAGGGGAAACACCGGGGAGCTGTTTTTT
TRBJ1-5,NA,TRBV27,few,CASSFAGITQPQHF,TGTGCCAGCAGTTTTGCAGGGATCACTCAGCCCCAGCATTTT